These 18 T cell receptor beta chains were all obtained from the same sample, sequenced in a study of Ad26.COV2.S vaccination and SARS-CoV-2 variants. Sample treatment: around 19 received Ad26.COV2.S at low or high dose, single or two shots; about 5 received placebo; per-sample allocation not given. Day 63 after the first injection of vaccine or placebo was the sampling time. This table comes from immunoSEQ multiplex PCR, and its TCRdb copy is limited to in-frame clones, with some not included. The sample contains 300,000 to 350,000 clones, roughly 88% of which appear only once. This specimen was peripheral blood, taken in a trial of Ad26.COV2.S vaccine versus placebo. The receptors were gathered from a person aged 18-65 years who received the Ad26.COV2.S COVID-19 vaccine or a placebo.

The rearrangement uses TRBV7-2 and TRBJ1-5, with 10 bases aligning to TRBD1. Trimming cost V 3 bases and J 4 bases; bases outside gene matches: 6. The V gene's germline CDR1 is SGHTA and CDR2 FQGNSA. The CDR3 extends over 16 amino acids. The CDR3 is CASSFGTGAVNQPQHF. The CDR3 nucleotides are TGTGCCAGCAGCTTTGGGACAGGGGCTGTAAATCAGCCCCAGCATTTT.

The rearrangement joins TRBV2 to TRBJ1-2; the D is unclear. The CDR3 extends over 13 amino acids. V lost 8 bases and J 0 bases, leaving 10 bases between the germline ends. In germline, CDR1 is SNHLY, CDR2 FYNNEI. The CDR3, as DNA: TGTGCCAGCGGTGCGGATACTAACTATGGCTACACCTTC. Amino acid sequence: CASGADTNYGYTF.

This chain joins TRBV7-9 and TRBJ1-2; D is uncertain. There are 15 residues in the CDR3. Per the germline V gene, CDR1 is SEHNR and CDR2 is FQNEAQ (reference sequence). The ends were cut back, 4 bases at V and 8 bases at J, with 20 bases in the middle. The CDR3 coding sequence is TGTGCCAGCAGCTCCCAAAGGGAGCGAGTTTGGGGCTACACCTTC. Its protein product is CASSSQRERVWGYTF.

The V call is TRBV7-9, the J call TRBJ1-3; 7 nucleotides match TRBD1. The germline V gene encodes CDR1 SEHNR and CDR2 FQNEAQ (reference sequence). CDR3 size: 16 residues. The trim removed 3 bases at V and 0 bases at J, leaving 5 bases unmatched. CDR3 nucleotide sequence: TGTGCCAGCAGCTTGCAGGGGGGAAGCTCTGGAAACACCATATATTTT. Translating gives CASSLQGGSSGNTIYF.

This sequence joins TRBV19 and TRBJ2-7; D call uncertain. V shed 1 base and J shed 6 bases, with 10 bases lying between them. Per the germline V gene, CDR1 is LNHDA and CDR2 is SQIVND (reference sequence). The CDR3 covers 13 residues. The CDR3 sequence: CASSIGAIGEQYF. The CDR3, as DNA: TGTGCCAGTAGTATAGGGGCGATAGGCGAGCAGTACTTC.

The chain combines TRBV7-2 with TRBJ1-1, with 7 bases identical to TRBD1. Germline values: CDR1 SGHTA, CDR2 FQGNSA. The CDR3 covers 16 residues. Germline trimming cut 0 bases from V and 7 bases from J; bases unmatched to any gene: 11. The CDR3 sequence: CASSLATPGNRGEAFF. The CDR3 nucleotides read TGTGCCAGCAGCTTAGCAACCCCCGGGAACAGGGGTGAAGCTTTCTTT.

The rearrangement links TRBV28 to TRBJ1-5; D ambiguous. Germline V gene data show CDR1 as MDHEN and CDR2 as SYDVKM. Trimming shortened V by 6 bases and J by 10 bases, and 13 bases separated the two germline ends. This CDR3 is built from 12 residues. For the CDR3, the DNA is TGTGCCAGCAGCCCCCCCGAGCGACCCCAGCATTTT. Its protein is CASSPPERPQHF. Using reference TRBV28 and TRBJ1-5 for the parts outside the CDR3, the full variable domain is DVKVTQSSRYLVKRTGEKVFLECVQDMDHENMFWYRQDPGLGLRLIYFSYDVKMKEKGDIPEGYSVSREKKERFSLILESASTNQTSMYLCASSPPERPQHFGDGTRLSIL.

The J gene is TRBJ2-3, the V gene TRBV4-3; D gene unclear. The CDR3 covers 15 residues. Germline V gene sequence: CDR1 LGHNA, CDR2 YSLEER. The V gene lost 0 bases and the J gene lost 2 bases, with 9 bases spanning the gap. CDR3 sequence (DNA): TGCGCCAGCAGCCAAGATGATTATTACACAGATACGCAGTATTTT. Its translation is CASSQDDYYTDTQYF.

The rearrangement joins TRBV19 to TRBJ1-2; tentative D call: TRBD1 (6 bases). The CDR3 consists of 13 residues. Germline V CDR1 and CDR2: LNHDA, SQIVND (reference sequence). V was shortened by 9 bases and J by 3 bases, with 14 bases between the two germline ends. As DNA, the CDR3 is TGTGCCAGCCATGACAGGTCCTACTATGGCTACACCTTC. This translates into CASHDRSYYGYTF.

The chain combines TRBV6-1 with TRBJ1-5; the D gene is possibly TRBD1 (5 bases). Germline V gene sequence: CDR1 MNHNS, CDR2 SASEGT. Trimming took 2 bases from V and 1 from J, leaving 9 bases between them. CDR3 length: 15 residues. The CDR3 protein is CASSETGASNQPQHF. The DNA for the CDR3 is TGTGCCAGCAGTGAAACCGGGGCGAGCAATCAGCCCCAGCATTTT.

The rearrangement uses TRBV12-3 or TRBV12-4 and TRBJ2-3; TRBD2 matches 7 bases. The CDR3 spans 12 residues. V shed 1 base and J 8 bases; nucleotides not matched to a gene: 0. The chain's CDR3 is CASSLGEGTQYF. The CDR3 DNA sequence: TGTGCCAGCAGTTTAGGGGAGGGTACGCAGTATTTT.

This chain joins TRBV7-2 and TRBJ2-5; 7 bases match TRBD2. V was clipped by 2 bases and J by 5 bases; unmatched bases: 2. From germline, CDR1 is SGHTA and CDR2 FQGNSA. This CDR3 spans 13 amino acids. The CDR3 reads CASSLMRGETQYF. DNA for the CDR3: TGTGCCAGCAGCTTAATGCGGGGGGAGACCCAGTACTTC.

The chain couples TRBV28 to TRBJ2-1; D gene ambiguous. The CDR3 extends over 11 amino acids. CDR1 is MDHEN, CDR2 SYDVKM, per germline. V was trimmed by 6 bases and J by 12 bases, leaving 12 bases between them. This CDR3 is CASSPLKGQFF. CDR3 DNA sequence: TGTGCCAGCAGCCCGCTTAAGGGGCAGTTCTTC.

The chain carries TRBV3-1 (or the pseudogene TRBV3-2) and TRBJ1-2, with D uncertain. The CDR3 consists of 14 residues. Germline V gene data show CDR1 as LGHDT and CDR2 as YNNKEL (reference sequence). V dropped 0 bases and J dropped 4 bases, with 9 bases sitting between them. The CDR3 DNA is TGTGCCAGCAGCCAAGATACAACACGCTATGGCTACACCTTC. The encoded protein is CASSQDTTRYGYTF.

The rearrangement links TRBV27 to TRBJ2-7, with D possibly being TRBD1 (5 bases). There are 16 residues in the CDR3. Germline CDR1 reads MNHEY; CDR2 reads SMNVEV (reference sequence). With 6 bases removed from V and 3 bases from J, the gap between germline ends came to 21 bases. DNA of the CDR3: TGTGCCAGCAGATCTGGCCAGGGCGGATTTAACTACGAGCAGTACTTC. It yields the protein CASRSGQGGFNYEQYF.

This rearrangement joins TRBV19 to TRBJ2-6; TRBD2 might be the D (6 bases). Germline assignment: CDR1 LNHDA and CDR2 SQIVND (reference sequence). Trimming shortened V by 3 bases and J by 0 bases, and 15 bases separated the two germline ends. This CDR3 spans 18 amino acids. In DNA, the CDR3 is TGTGCCAGTAGTATGCCCAGCGGGCAGTTCTCTGGGGCCAACGTCCTGACTTTC. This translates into CASSMPSGQFSGANVLTF.

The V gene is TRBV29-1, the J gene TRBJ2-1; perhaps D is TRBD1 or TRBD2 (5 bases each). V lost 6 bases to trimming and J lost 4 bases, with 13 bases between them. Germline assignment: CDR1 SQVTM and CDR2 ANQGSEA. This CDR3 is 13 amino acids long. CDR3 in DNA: TGCAGCGTGGGAAGGGGAGAGTACAATGAGCAGTTCTTC. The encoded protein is CSVGRGEYNEQFF.

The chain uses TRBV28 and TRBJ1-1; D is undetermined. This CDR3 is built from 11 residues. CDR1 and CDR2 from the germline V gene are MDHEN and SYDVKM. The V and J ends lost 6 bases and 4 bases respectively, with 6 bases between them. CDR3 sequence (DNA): TGTGCCAGCAGGATTTCCACTGAAGCTTTCTTT. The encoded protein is CASRISTEAFF.